The sample holds one count of the clone carrying this T cell receptor beta chain. Per germline, CDR1 SGHTA and CDR2 FQGTGA. V was shortened by 1 base and J by 3 bases, with 8 bases between the two germline ends. This CDR3 contains 14 residues. The repertoire was sequenced with immunoSEQ multiplex PCR; TCRdb's copy has only in-frame clones and lacks some. The data contain 40,000 to 45,000 clones, around nine tenths of them singletons. The record originates from a study of blood T cell repertoires in COVID-19. The sequence was collected from a man aged 45-65 years with COVID-19, enrolled during active disease. The sequencing sample was made of peripheral blood. The chain links TRBV7-3 to TRBJ2-3, with D maybe TRBD2 (6 bases). The CDR3, as DNA: TGTGCCAGCAGCTTAATGGGGGGTACAGATACGCAGTATTTT. Amino acid sequence: CASSLMGGTDTQYF.